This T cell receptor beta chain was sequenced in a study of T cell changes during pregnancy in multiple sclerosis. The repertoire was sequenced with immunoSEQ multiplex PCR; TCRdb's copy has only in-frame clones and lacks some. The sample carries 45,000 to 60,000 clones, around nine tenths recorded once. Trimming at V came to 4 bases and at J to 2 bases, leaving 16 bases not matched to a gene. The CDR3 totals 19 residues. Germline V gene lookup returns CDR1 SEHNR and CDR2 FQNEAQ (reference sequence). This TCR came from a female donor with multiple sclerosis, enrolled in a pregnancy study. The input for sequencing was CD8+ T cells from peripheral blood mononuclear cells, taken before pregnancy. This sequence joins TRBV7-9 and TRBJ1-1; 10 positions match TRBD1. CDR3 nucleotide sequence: TGTGCCAGCAGCTCCCCCCAACCGGGACAGGGGCAAATAAACACTGAAGCTTTCTTT. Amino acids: CASSSPQPGQGQINTEAFF.